The T cell receptor beta chain under discussion was sequenced for a study of blood T cell repertoires in COVID-19. Whole-study context: The analysed material was cDNA or gDNA that came from T cells, B-cell-depleted T cells, or PBMCs.

The table came from immunoSEQ multiplex PCR; TCRdb's copy has only in-frame clones and leaves some out. In the table there are 200,000 to 250,000 clones, about 82% of which are singletons. There are 15 residues in the CDR3. Trimming shortened V by 5 bases and J by 8 bases, and 21 bases separated the two germline ends. Germline V gene data show CDR1 as SGHTA and CDR2 as FQGNSA. The chain links TRBV7-2 to TRBJ1-2; TRBD1 might be the D (6 bases). The sequenced material came from peripheral blood. This receptor was identified in a man older than 75 with acute or convalescent COVID-19. The CDR3 is CASSPRADRSGGYTF. CDR3 coding DNA: TGTGCCAGCAGCCCCCGAGCGGACAGAAGTGGCGGCTACACCTTC.